This T cell receptor beta chain is from a study of blood T cells in healthy people across ages. Study-wide results and caveats: The long-lived group displayed more naive CD4+ cells, plus higher diversity, than the aged donors did.

Combining a sample-barcoded 5' primer with a J-beta primer mix, a second PCR ran for roughly 6 to 12 cycles. Per sample, CDR3-containing paired-end reads numbered at least 3 million. TCRdb used MiXCR to reprocess the 5' RACE reads, holding one entry per CDR3 protein. The sample lists 600,000 to 850,000 distinct CDR3 sequences, roughly 44% seen once, with approximately 22% in the top ten. As concerns this clonotype: What it binds is unknown.

CDR3 length: 19 residues. Germline CDR1 reads SGHTA; CDR2 reads FQGNSA. V shed 8 bases, J shed 7 bases, and the junction held 27 bases outside the gene matches. Input material: blood. The chain has TRBV7-2 and TRBJ2-7; 9 nucleotides line up with TRBD2. This clonotype was sampled from a woman aged 60-70 years in good health. CDR3 sequence reads: CASAQRSGGAGGFVGEQYF. DNA of the CDR3: TGTGCCAGCGCACAACGGTCCGGGGGAGCGGGAGGCTTTGTGGGGGAGCAGTACTTC.